These 26 T cell receptor beta chains came from one sample sequenced in a study of blood T cells in healthy people across ages. A second roughly 7 to 11 cycle PCR used barcoded and J-beta primers. TCRdb ran MiXCR on the 5' RACE reads and lists one entry per CDR3 protein. Of some 800,000 distinct CDR3 sequences detected, 20% to 30% appear once; the ten largest clones hold under 4.5%. This same sample was also part of a study on T cells of mothers and their children.

Sequencing was carried out using blood. The receptor source for this set is a boy younger than 18 in good health.

In its sample, this clonotype was seen a few times. The chain recombines TRBV4-3 with TRBJ1-2; D remains ambiguous. Germline CDR1 reads LGHNA; CDR2 reads YSLEER. The CDR3 contains 14 residues. Trimming took off 1 base at V and 13 bases at J, with 19 bases between the two ends. The CDR3 nucleotides read TGCGCCAGCAGCCAAGCTGAGGACGGAAGAGAAGTCACCTTC. Its protein product is CASSQAEDGREVTF.

This clonotype was seen only a few times. The rearrangement links TRBV28 to TRBJ2-7; a possible D gene is TRBD1 (5 bases). The V end lost 6 bases, the J end lost 5 bases, and 11 bases lay between the germline ends. This CDR3 has 12 residues. Germline CDR1 reads MDHEN; CDR2 reads SYDVKM. CDR3 bases: TGTGCCAGCAGCAACCAGGGTAACGAGCAGTACTTC. The encoded protein is CASSNQGNEQYF.

The V call is TRBV12-3 or TRBV12-4, the J call TRBJ2-5; D unclear. The end of the DNA aligns better with TRBJ2-1, so the J call may be wrong. This CDR3 has 12 amino acids. The CDR3 sequence: CASSNAFNEQFF. CDR3 in DNA: TGTGCCAGCAGTAACGCGTTCAATGAGCAGTTCTTC.

The rearrangement joins TRBV20-1 to TRBJ2-1; 9 nucleotides align to TRBD2. The V and J ends lost 5 bases and 7 bases, in that order; junction bases with no gene match: 12. The CDR3 covers 15 residues. Germline-derived CDR1 and CDR2 are DFQATT and SNEGSKA (reference sequence). The CDR3 DNA follows: TGCAGTGCTTCTAGCGGGGAGTTAGGTTGGAATGAGCAGTTCTTC. Translated, it gives CSASSGELGWNEQFF.

J is TRBJ2-5 and V is TRBV20-1, with D unclear. Looked up from germline, CDR1 is DFQATT and CDR2 is SNEGSKA (reference sequence). V was shortened by 7 bases and J by 1 base, with 13 bases between the two germline ends. This CDR3 has 13 amino acids. The CDR3 region has the DNA TGCAGTGTTCCACACAACCCCCAAGAGACCCAGTACTTC. Translating gives CSVPHNPQETQYF.

This clonotype was counted only a few times. The CDR3: CASRDRYNEQFF. CDR3 nucleotides: TGTGCCAGCAGGGACCGATACAATGAGCAGTTCTTC. The V call is TRBV2, the J call TRBJ2-1; no reliable D call. Per the germline V gene, CDR1 is SNHLY and CDR2 is FYNNEI. Deletions cut 6 bases from V and 4 bases from J, with 7 bases between. The CDR3 is 12 residues long.

In this sample, this clonotype turned up once. The chain combines TRBV21-1 with TRBJ2-7; the DNA was not used to check the table's D call, TRBD2. TRBV21-1 is a recognized pseudogene. CDR3 length: 14 residues. The CDR3 sequence is CASSRHLRESEQYF. DNA of the CDR3: TGTGCCAGCAGCAGGCATTTGAGGGAAAGCGAGCAGTACTTC.

This clonotype has a handful of counts. This CDR3 is CASSLVSGGYNQPQHF. CDR3 DNA sequence: TGTGCCAGCAGTTTAGTGTCAGGGGGGTACAATCAGCCCCAGCATTTT. The chain is built from TRBV12-3 or TRBV12-4 and TRBJ1-5; 7 bases map to TRBD1. Germline trimming cut 1 base from V and 3 bases from J; bases unmatched to any gene: 6. The length of the CDR3 is 16 residues.

This clonotype was counted a few times. V is TRBV3-1 and J is TRBJ1-1, with D perhaps matching TRBD1 (6 bases). The CDR3 sequence is 13 residues long. Trimming removed 5 bases at V and 4 bases at J, with 11 bases between. CDR1 and CDR2 from the germline V gene are LGHDT and YNNKEL (reference sequence). In DNA, the CDR3 is TGTGCCAGCAGCGCTACACAGGGCACTGAAGCTTTCTTT. As protein: CASSATQGTEAFF.

The chain combines TRBV11-2 with TRBJ2-3, with TRBD1 matching over 9 bases. This CDR3 contains 15 residues. Trimming took 0 bases from V and 5 from J; bases not matched to a gene: 3. Germline lookup yields CDR1 SGHAT and CDR2 FQNNGV. CDR3 amino acids: CASSLEQGARDTQYF. CDR3 sequence (DNA): TGTGCCAGCAGCTTAGAACAGGGGGCGAGAGATACGCAGTATTTT.

Points on this clonotype: A junction end diverges from the germline sequence, so it may reflect a read error. This chain links TRBV14 with TRBJ2-5; D is uncertain. Judging by the DNA end, TRBJ2-1 fits better; the J call may be wrong. The CDR3 runs 15 residues. Per germline, CDR1 SGHDN and CDR2 FVKESK. CDR3 coding DNA: TGTGCCAGCAGCCAAGACATCGGCTCCCACAATGAGCAGTTCTTC. This encodes CASSQDIGSHNEQFF.

In this sample, this clonotype turned up a few times. The V gene is TRBV20-1, the J gene TRBJ2-5, with D possibly being TRBD2 (6 bases). The CDR3 is made up of 13 amino acids. The germline gives CDR1 DFQATT, CDR2 SNEGSKA (reference sequence). V dropped 7 bases and J dropped 2 bases, with 14 bases sitting between them. This CDR3 reads CSVFRDSQETQYF. Written as DNA, the CDR3 is TGCAGTGTCTTCCGGGACTCACAAGAGACCCAGTACTTC.

The chain employs TRBV6-1 and TRBJ2-7, with 8 bases lining up with TRBD2. The germline V gene has CDR1 MNHNS and CDR2 SASEGT. J lost 5 bases, V lost 6 bases, and 12 bases had no gene match. This CDR3 has 15 residues. The CDR3 sequence is CASRKAGGDPHEQYF. CDR3 nucleotides: TGTGCCAGCAGGAAGGCGGGGGGAGACCCCCACGAGCAGTACTTC.

J is TRBJ2-5 and V is TRBV6-5; D is possibly TRBD2 (6 bases). Trimming shortened V by 2 bases and J by 4 bases, and 11 bases separated the two germline ends. The CDR3 totals 14 residues. Germline CDR1 and CDR2: MNHEY and SVGAGI. In DNA, the CDR3 is TGTGCCAGCAGTTACGTCGGGGGTGGAGAGACCCAGTACTTC. The encoded protein is CASSYVGGGETQYF.

This clonotype was seen once. The chain recombines TRBV4-1 with TRBJ2-7, with 8 bases aligning to TRBD1. This CDR3 comprises 16 residues. CDR1 and CDR2 from the germline V gene are MGHRA and YSYEKL. Losses at the gene ends were 1 base for V and 4 bases for J; bases not matched to a gene: 9. The CDR3 DNA is TGCGCCAGCAGCCAAGGAGGCGGCAGGGGGCTTTACGAGCAGTACTTC. Protein sequence: CASSQGGGRGLYEQYF.

The chain combines TRBV9 with TRBJ2-1; 8 nucleotides line up with TRBD2. The junction had 14 bases not matched to a gene; V was cut back by 2 bases and J by 10 bases. There are 16 residues in the CDR3. Germline CDR1 is SGDLS and CDR2 is YYNGEE. The CDR3 reads CASSVSGTSAGNEQFF. CDR3 DNA: TGTGCCAGCAGCGTGAGCGGGACTAGTGCAGGGAACGAGCAGTTCTTC.

The chain joins TRBV5-1 to TRBJ2-1, with D possibly matching TRBD2 (6 bases). The V end lost 4 bases, the J end lost 2 bases, and 16 bases lay between the germline ends. This CDR3 has 16 residues. The germline V gene encodes CDR1 SGHRS and CDR2 YFSETQ. Here the CDR3 DNA reads TGCGCCAGCAGCGACGGGAGCGGGCTAACCTACAATGAGCAGTTCTTC. This gives the protein CASSDGSGLTYNEQFF.

This clonotype has just a few counts. The V gene is TRBV27, the J gene TRBJ2-3; perhaps TRBD2 as D (6 bases). CDR3 length: 17 residues. The ends were cut back, 4 bases at V and 4 bases at J, with 21 bases in the middle. Germline-derived CDR1 and CDR2 are MNHEY and SMNVEV (reference sequence). The CDR3 DNA reads as TGTGCCAGCAGTTCCCTTTGGCAGGACTATCTACCAGATACGCAGTATTTT. Translating gives CASSSLWQDYLPDTQYF.

This clonotype came up a few times. The chain recombines TRBV11-1 with TRBJ2-4; 10 bases match TRBD2. V lost 5 bases, J lost 2 bases, and 9 bases stayed unmatched. This CDR3 spans 17 amino acids. Germline values: CDR1 SGHAT, CDR2 FQDESV (reference sequence). CDR3 in amino acids: CASSKYPSGSSKNIQYF. DNA of the CDR3: TGTGCCAGCAGCAAATATCCTAGCGGGAGTTCCAAAAACATTCAGTACTTC.

The chain is built from TRBV27 and TRBJ2-7; 10 nucleotides align to TRBD2. Per germline, CDR1 MNHEY and CDR2 SMNVEV (reference sequence). The CDR3 runs to 15 residues. Trimming at V came to 3 bases and at J to 1 base, leaving 3 bases not matched to a gene. For the CDR3, the DNA is TGTGCCAGCAGTTTGGTAGCGGGGGGATCCTACGAGCAGTACTTC. This codes for CASSLVAGGSYEQYF.

The V gene is TRBV7-9, the J gene TRBJ1-4; 7 nucleotides agree with TRBD1. The V gene's germline CDR1 is SEHNR and CDR2 FQNEAQ (reference sequence). The V and J ends lost 3 bases and 0 bases, in that order; junction bases with no gene match: 4. The CDR3 has 16 residues. The CDR3 nucleotides read TGTGCCAGCAGCTTCCCAGGGGGGTCAACTAATGAAAAACTGTTTTTT. Its translation: CASSFPGGSTNEKLFF.

This clonotype was seen just once. This chain joins TRBV6-1 and TRBJ1-1; D is undetermined. V lost 6 bases and J 11 bases, leaving 10 bases between the germline ends. The CDR3 spans 10 residues. The germline CDR1 and CDR2 sequences are MNHNS and SASEGT. As DNA, the CDR3 is TGTGCCAGCAGAGGGATGGTGGCTTTCTTT. Its translation is CASRGMVAFF.

The CDR3 nucleotides are TGTGCCAGCAGTTCCCCTTTGGCCAACACAGATACGCAGTATTTT. Residues: CASSSPLANTDTQYF. This chain uses TRBV28 with TRBJ2-3, with D uncertain. Germline lookup yields CDR1 MDHEN and CDR2 SYDVKM. CDR3 length equals 15 residues. The V gene lost 4 bases and the J gene lost 2 bases, with 13 bases spanning the gap.

This clonotype has only a few counts. The chain combines TRBV6-6 with TRBJ1-2; D uncertain. CDR3 length: 12 amino acids. Germline V lookup: CDR1 MNHNY, CDR2 SVGAGI (reference sequence). V dropped 10 bases and J dropped 2 bases, with 11 bases sitting between them. The CDR3, as DNA: TGTGCCACCTTGTCAGGAAACTATGGCTACACCTTC. Translation gives CATLSGNYGYTF.

The rearrangement links TRBV13 to TRBJ2-5; 10 nucleotides align to TRBD2. Trimming at V came to 5 bases and at J to 4 bases, leaving 10 bases not matched to a gene. Germline V gene lookup returns CDR1 PRHDT and CDR2 FYEKMQ (reference sequence). There are 16 residues in the CDR3. CDR3 loop: CASSNRAGGPGETQYF. As DNA, the CDR3 is TGTGCCAGCAGCAATCGAGCGGGAGGGCCCGGAGAGACCCAGTACTTC.

This clonotype was counted only a few times. This chain links TRBV9 with TRBJ1-1; the match to TRBD1 covers 8 bases. Germline V gene data show CDR1 as SGDLS and CDR2 as YYNGEE. The junction had 13 bases not matched to a gene; V was cut back by 4 bases and J by 2 bases. The CDR3 spans 17 residues. The CDR3 DNA reads as TGTGCCAGCAGCTTGGGGGGGACAGGAGGTGGAAACACTGAAGCTTTCTTT. Translation: CASSLGGTGGGNTEAFF.